Each of the 29 T cell receptor beta chains below was sequenced from the same sample in a study of Ad26.COV2.S vaccination and SARS-CoV-2 variants. Generated by immunoSEQ multiplex PCR, the TCRdb table keeps only in-frame clones and is missing some. The data contain under 500,000 clones, 92% of them singletons. The treatment denotes: roughly 19 received Ad26.COV2.S at low or high dose, single or two shots; roughly five received placebo; per-sample allocation not given. The investigators took samples on day 63 after the first vaccine or placebo injection. The material sequenced was peripheral blood, taken in a trial of Ad26.COV2.S vaccine versus placebo. These receptors all come from a person aged 18 to 59 who received the Ad26.COV2.S COVID-19 vaccine or a placebo.

The chain joins TRBV27 to TRBJ1-1, with D possibly being TRBD1 (5 bases). This CDR3 comprises 14 residues. V was cut by 5 bases and J by 1 base, with 11 bases left in between. CDR1 MNHEY and CDR2 SMNVEV come from the germline V gene (reference sequence). CDR3 region: CASSRQGRNTEAFF. The CDR3 DNA reads TGTGCCAGCAGTCGTCAGGGTAGGAACACTGAAGCTTTCTTT.

This chain joins TRBV5-4 and TRBJ2-1; D is possibly TRBD2 (6 bases). This CDR3 is 17 amino acids long. From germline, CDR1 is SGHNT and CDR2 YYREEE (reference sequence). The V end lost 0 bases, the J end lost 5 bases, and 18 bases lay between the germline ends. CDR3 in DNA: TGTGCCAGCAGCTTGGAAGGTCTGGCGGGGATCCACAATGAGCAGTTCTTC. Protein: CASSLEGLAGIHNEQFF.

This rearrangement joins TRBV6-5 to TRBJ2-3; TRBD2 matches at 8 bases. The CDR3 totals 13 residues. The ends lost 8 bases at V and 1 base at J; junction bases unmatched: 2. In germline, CDR1 is MNHEY, CDR2 SVGAGI. The CDR3 DNA follows: TGTGCCAGCCTTAGCGGGGGCACAGATACGCAGTATTTT. It encodes CASLSGGTDTQYF.

J is TRBJ1-4 and V is TRBV2, with a possible D match to TRBD1 (6 bases). Germline loops: CDR1 SNHLY, CDR2 FYNNEI. This CDR3 has 14 amino acids. Trimming left V 4 bases short and J 4 bases short, with 10 bases between. CDR3 in amino acids: CASSAQGINEKLFF. CDR3 in DNA: TGTGCCAGCAGTGCCCAGGGGATTAATGAAAAACTGTTTTTT.

The chain links TRBV11-2 to TRBJ2-3; no clear D. Germline V gene sequence: CDR1 SGHAT, CDR2 FQNNGV. V lost 0 bases to trimming and J lost 6 bases, with 7 bases between them. There are 13 residues in the CDR3. CDR3 in amino acids: CASSLDSWDTQYF. The CDR3, as DNA: TGTGCCAGCAGCTTAGATTCTTGGGATACGCAGTATTTT.

The chain recombines TRBV6-6 with TRBJ2-1, with 10 positions matching TRBD2. V lost 6 bases, J lost 7 bases, and 9 bases stayed unmatched. The CDR3 length is 15 residues. Germline V CDR1 and CDR2: MNHNY, SVGAGI (reference sequence). The CDR3 nucleotides read TGTGCCAGCAGCAATAGCGGGGGGAGGAGGAATGAGCAGTTCTTC. Its protein is CASSNSGGRRNEQFF.

CDR3 bases: TGTGCCAGCAGACCAGAGTACACTGAAGCTTTCTTT. Its translation is CASRPEYTEAFF. V gene TRBV28 combines with J gene TRBJ1-1, with unresolved D. Germline CDR1 reads MDHEN; CDR2 reads SYDVKM. V was cut by 6 bases and J by 3 bases, with 8 bases left in between. CDR3 length: 12 residues.

The rearrangement uses TRBV5-6 and TRBJ2-2, with no clear D. The CDR3 has 13 amino acids. Germline V gene sequence: CDR1 SGHDT, CDR2 YYEEEE. With 1 base removed from V and 5 bases from J, the gap between germline ends came to 6 bases. CDR3 sequence reads: CASSLLMTGELFF. Written as DNA, the CDR3 is TGTGCCAGCAGCTTGCTGATGACCGGGGAGCTGTTTTTT.

This clone has just one count. The rearrangement uses TRBV11-2 and TRBJ1-2, with D maybe TRBD1 (5 bases). V gave up 5 bases and J gave up 8 bases, with 12 bases separating them. Germline loops: CDR1 SGHAT, CDR2 FQNNGV. The CDR3 length is 12 residues. The CDR3 DNA reads as TGTGCCAGCAGCCAGAACGGGGGGGGCTACACCTTC. Translated, it gives CASSQNGGGYTF.

The gene calls are TRBV7-6 and TRBJ2-2; D is uncertain. The ends were cut back, 0 bases at V and 7 bases at J, with 12 bases in the middle. The CDR3 loop spans 15 amino acids. The germline V gene encodes CDR1 SGHVS and CDR2 FNYEAQ. Here the CDR3 DNA reads TGTGCCAGCAGCTTAGCTGTTAGCTCGAGCGGGGAGCTGTTTTTT. Translation gives CASSLAVSSSGELFF. Looking up the rest from reference TRBV7-6 and TRBJ2-2 gives the full variable domain: GAGVSQSPRYKVTKRGQDVALRCDPISGHVSLYWYRQALGQGPEFLTYFNYEAQQDKSGLPNDRFSAERPEGSISTLTIQRTEQRDSAMYRCASSLAVSSSGELFFGEGSRLTVL.

V usage is TRBV12-5 and J usage is TRBJ1-5, with 7 nucleotides matching TRBD1. J was trimmed by 0 bases and V by 5 bases; bases with no gene match: 10. This CDR3 is 17 amino acids long. Germline lookup yields CDR1 LGHNT and CDR2 FRNRAP. The CDR3 protein is CASGPATGPYSNQPQHF. The CDR3 nucleotides read TGTGCTAGTGGTCCAGCGACAGGGCCCTATAGCAATCAGCCCCAGCATTTT. Together with reference TRBV12-5 and TRBJ1-5, the CDR3 gives the full variable domain: DARVTQTPRHKVTEMGQEVTMRCQPILGHNTVFWYRQTMMQGLELLAYFRNRAPLDDSGMPKDRFSAEMPDATLATLKIQPSEPRDSAVYFCASGPATGPYSNQPQHFGDGTRLSIL.

This clone was seen just once. The V gene is TRBV19, the J gene TRBJ1-1; D not certain. V dropped 6 bases and J dropped 3 bases, with 8 bases sitting between them. The germline CDR1 and CDR2 sequences are LNHDA and SQIVND (reference sequence). This CDR3 comprises 12 residues. The CDR3 sequence is CASRVWDTEAFF. The CDR3 region has the DNA TGTGCCAGTAGGGTTTGGGACACTGAAGCTTTCTTT. The entire variable domain, with the rest obtained from reference TRBV19 and TRBJ1-1, is as follows: DGGITQSPKYLFRKEGQNVTLSCEQNLNHDAMYWYRQDPGQGLRLIYYSQIVNDFQKGDIAEGYSVSREKKESFPLTVTSAQKNPTAFYLCASRVWDTEAFFGQGTRLTVV.

The chain is built from TRBV6-5 and TRBJ2-3; D remains ambiguous. Germline V CDR1 and CDR2: MNHEY, SVGAGI. V lost 2 bases to trimming and J lost 6 bases, with 6 bases between them. This CDR3 is 12 amino acids long. CDR3 loop: CASSYNTDTQYF. DNA of the CDR3: TGTGCCAGCAGTTACAACACCGATACGCAGTATTTT.

The genes are TRBV4-3 and TRBJ1-2; D perhaps matches TRBD1 (5 bases). This CDR3 contains 13 residues. With 6 bases removed from V and 4 bases from J, the gap between germline ends came to 12 bases. Per the germline V gene, CDR1 is LGHNA and CDR2 is YSLEER. CDR3 sequence: CASSQGVSYGYTF. As DNA, the CDR3 is TGCGCCAGCAGTCAGGGAGTCAGCTATGGCTACACCTTC.

This rearrangement joins TRBV27 to TRBJ1-2; 7 positions agree with TRBD1. Trimming at V came to 3 bases and at J to 7 bases, leaving 5 bases not matched to a gene. Germline CDR1 and CDR2: MNHEY and SMNVEV (reference sequence). CDR3 length: 13 residues. CDR3 nucleotide sequence: TGTGCCAGCAGTTTCCAGGGGGGGCTTGGCTACACCTTC. Translating it yields CASSFQGGLGYTF.

The chain couples TRBV6-2 or TRBV6-3 to TRBJ2-1, with D uncertain. The CDR3 is 11 residues long. CDR1 MNHEY and CDR2 SVGEGT come from the germline V gene. V was cut by 7 bases and J by 9 bases, with 10 bases left in between. The CDR3 loop reads CASTPSTEQFF. In DNA, the CDR3 is TGTGCCAGCACCCCGTCTACTGAGCAGTTCTTC.

This chain uses TRBV9 with TRBJ1-2; the D is unclear. Germline lookup yields CDR1 SGDLS and CDR2 YYNGEE. V was shortened by 2 bases and J by 2 bases, with 16 bases between the two germline ends. The CDR3 totals 16 residues. CDR3 in DNA: TGTGCCAGCAGCGTCGAAGGTTACAGTGCGAACTATGGCTACACCTTC. This translates into CASSVEGYSANYGYTF.

The chain carries TRBV13 and TRBJ2-5; 7 nucleotides agree with TRBD1. The CDR3 extends over 15 amino acids. Germline-derived CDR1 and CDR2 are PRHDT and FYEKMQ (reference sequence). V was clipped by 5 bases and J by 5 bases; unmatched bases: 11. CDR3 in DNA: TGTGCCAGCAGCCAAGCGAATGGACAGGTCGAGACCCAGTACTTC. Residues: CASSQANGQVETQYF.

The rearrangement joins TRBV6-2 or TRBV6-3 to TRBJ1-2; TRBD1 might be the D (6 bases). Per the germline V gene, CDR1 is MNHEY and CDR2 is SVGEGT. The CDR3 length is 12 residues. V lost 5 bases and J 2 bases, leaving 6 bases between the germline ends. CDR3 residues: CASSDRNYGYTF. CDR3 in DNA: TGTGCCAGCAGTGACAGGAACTATGGCTACACCTTC.

V usage is TRBV7-8 and J usage is TRBJ1-4, with a weak D call TRBD1 (6 bases). Trimming took off 5 bases at V and 5 bases at J, with 12 bases between the two ends. Looked up from germline, CDR1 is SGHVS and CDR2 is FQNEAQ. The CDR3 is 14 amino acids. The CDR3 DNA reads TGTGCCAGCAGCCCGTTCGGACAGAATGAAAAACTGTTTTTT. It specifies CASSPFGQNEKLFF.

The chain combines TRBV7-6 with TRBJ2-7; possibly TRBD1 for D (5 bases). CDR1 and CDR2 from the germline V gene are SGHVS and FNYEAQ. The V end lost 6 bases, the J end lost 0 bases, and 9 bases lay between the germline ends. The CDR3 loop spans 13 amino acids. CDR3 nucleotide sequence: TGTGCCAGCAGTCAGGGAATCTCCTACGAGCAGTACTTC. Translation gives CASSQGISYEQYF.

This clone showed up just a few times. In nucleotides, the CDR3 is TGTGCCAGCAGTCCGGTTGGGTCCAACTATGGCTACACCTTC. Its translation is CASSPVGSNYGYTF. The chain uses TRBV27 and TRBJ1-2; no reliable D call. The germline V gene encodes CDR1 MNHEY and CDR2 SMNVEV (reference sequence). The CDR3 runs to 14 residues. Trimming removed 5 bases at V and 2 bases at J, with 12 bases between.

The chain employs TRBV4-1 and TRBJ2-3; a weak D match, TRBD2 (7 bases). Germline V gene data show CDR1 as MGHRA and CDR2 as YSYEKL. Trimming pared 0 bases from V and 5 bases from J, leaving 12 bases between. The CDR3 contains 15 residues. This CDR3 reads CASSQDGGGRDTQYF. Here the CDR3 DNA reads TGCGCCAGCAGCCAAGATGGGGGGGGGCGAGATACGCAGTATTTT.

This sequence joins TRBV4-1 and TRBJ2-7, with D perhaps TRBD1 (5 bases). CDR3 length equals 13 residues. Per germline, CDR1 MGHRA and CDR2 YSYEKL. With 3 bases removed from V and 3 bases from J, the gap between germline ends came to 9 bases. CDR3 DNA: TGCGCCAGCAGCCAGGTCCAGGGCTACGAGCAGTACTTC. It is translated as CASSQVQGYEQYF.

Here the CDR3 DNA reads TGTGCCACCAGTGATCGAAGACAGGGGAAAGGCTACACCTTC. Translation: CATSDRRQGKGYTF. The genes are TRBV24-1 and TRBJ1-2, with 8 positions matching TRBD1. The CDR3 spans 14 residues. The germline V gene encodes CDR1 KGHDR and CDR2 SFDVKD. Unmatched junction bases numbered 7, after V lost 3 bases and J lost 8 bases.

This rearrangement joins TRBV15 to TRBJ1-3, with no clear D. Between the trimmed V and J ends, which lost 0 bases and 2 bases, there was a span of 5 bases. CDR1 and CDR2 (germline): LNHNV, YYDKDF (reference sequence). This CDR3 spans 14 amino acids. Written as DNA, the CDR3 is TGTGCCACCAGCAGAGAGGGGACTGGAAACACCATATATTTT. This encodes CATSREGTGNTIYF. Supplemented by reference TRBV15 and TRBJ1-3, the full variable domain reads DAMVIQNPRYQVTQFGKPVTLSCSQTLNHNVMYWYQQKSSQAPKLLFHYYDKDFNNEADTPDNFQSRRPNTSFCFLDIRSPGLGDTAMYLCATSREGTGNTIYFGEGSWLTVV.

This rearrangement joins TRBV11-2 to TRBJ1-1, with 10 nucleotides matching TRBD1. The length of the CDR3 is 15 residues. With V trimmed by 5 bases and J by 1 base, 4 bases remained unmatched. CDR1 is SGHAT and CDR2 is FQNNGV in the germline V gene. The CDR3 here is CASSRWDRGNTEAFF. The CDR3 DNA reads TGTGCCAGCAGCCGATGGGACAGGGGGAACACTGAAGCTTTCTTT.

V gene TRBV6-2 or TRBV6-3 combines with J gene TRBJ2-7; 8 nucleotides align to TRBD1. With V trimmed by 2 bases and J by 3 bases, 15 bases remained unmatched. Germline V lookup: CDR1 MNHEY, CDR2 SVGEGT. This CDR3 has 18 residues. In nucleotides, the CDR3 is TGTGCCAGCAGTTACACTCCGGACAGGGACCACCTAAACTACGAGCAGTACTTC. Translated, it gives CASSYTPDRDHLNYEQYF.

The chain combines TRBV7-9 with TRBJ2-1; the D is unclear. Trimming took 5 bases from V and 8 from J, leaving 7 bases between them. Germline V gene data show CDR1 as SEHNR and CDR2 as FQNEAQ (reference sequence). This CDR3 has 11 residues. Here the CDR3 DNA reads TGTGCCAGCAGCACCATCGATGAGCAGTTCTTC. Its translation: CASSTIDEQFF.